These T cell receptor beta chains were read from a single sample in a study of cytotoxic CD8 clonotypes in ibrutinib-treated CLL. Only in-frame clones appear in the TCRdb table, and some are missing; sequencing was by immunoSEQ multiplex PCR. The top ten clones hold around two fifths of a sample with 50,000 to 75,000 clones, approximately 75% of them seen once. Sequencing used PBMCs, obtained after 12 months of ibrutinib treatment. These receptors were collected from a human donor with chronic lymphocytic leukemia. The conserved cysteine and the conserved F or W are not part of the CDR3 here.

>TRBV28|TRBJ2-4|13
ASSHFPLAKNIQY
>TRBV7-8|TRBJ2-7|13
ASSPGGTGMYEQY
>TRBV28|TRBJ2-1|12
ASSLGASGRAWF
>TRBV4-1|TRBJ2-3|13
ASSQVFGSADTQY
>TRBV13|TRBJ1-5|13
ASSQWRAARRPQH
>TRBV11-3|TRBJ1-3|13
ASSPGQGPGNTIY
>TRBV11-1|TRBJ1-2|11
ASSLDRNYGYT
>TRBV28|TRBJ2-7|12
ASQLAGTPYEQY
>TRBV18|TRBJ2-2|12
ASSGTDNTGELF
>TRBV2|TRBJ2-1|11
ASSGAGLDEQF
>TRBV4-2|TRBJ1-5|15
ASSQSWGGQGNQPQH
>TRBV9|TRBJ2-2|13
ASSVAGSPTGELF
>TRBV19|TRBJ2-2|13
ASKVVGINTGELF
>TRBV30|TRBJ2-6|10
AWTPGANVLT
>TRBV7-9|TRBJ2-7|10
ASSSRGYEQY
>TRBV9|TRBJ1-1|13
ASSPRTGKEAEAF
>TRBV7-3|TRBJ2-2|17
ASSPNTPLAGVSTGELF
>TRBV5-1|TRBJ2-3|13
ASSPRTGGTDTQY
>TRBV20-1|TRBJ2-7|9
SASTSNEQY
>TRBV19|TRBJ2-7|13
ASSIGRDPLHEQY
>TRBV2|TRBJ2-1|15
ASRVPGGGFSYNEQF
>TRBV11-2|TRBJ1-2|13
ASSLGYGAGYGYT
>TRBV11-2|TRBJ2-7|13
ASSLVAGGPSEQY
>TRBV5-1|TRBJ2-3|12
ASSLEVSTDTQY
>TRBV19|TRBJ2-5|8
ASSHQQGY
>TRBV27|TRBJ2-1|14
ASSSTTSGFYNEQF
>TRBV9|TRBJ2-2|12
ASSPTGRAGELF
>TRBV28|TRBJ2-5|17
ASSYERWDGLAPAGTQY
>TRBV7-2|TRBJ2-1|15
ASSLASGTVPYNEQF
>TRBV7-2|TRBJ2-3|11
ASSLDGSGGRY
>TRBV30|TRBJ1-1|10
AWSPGGTEAF
>TRBV28|TRBJ1-5|14
ASNKRLGQGDQPQH
>TRBV6-5|TRBJ2-5|11
ASSRQHQETQY
>TRBV9|TRBJ1-2|11
ASSVEANYGYT
>TRBV27|TRBJ2-1|14
ASSHYSGRGQNEQF
>TRBV9|TRBJ1-3|11
ASSVALRNTIY
>TRBV30|TRBJ2-6|9
ASTGANVLT
>TRBV6-5|TRBJ2-7|12
ASSSGTGVHEQY
>TRBV12-2|TRBJ2-2|18
ASRLVTSRTSGGYTGELF
>TRBV5-1|TRBJ2-7|10
ASSLSGYEQY
>TRBV18|TRBJ2-7|12
ASSLAGGTYEQY
>TRBV15|TRBJ2-3|10
ATSQQGRTQY
>TRBV5-4|TRBJ2-7|11
ASSSQGPYEQY
>TRBV6-6|TRBJ2-1|11
ASSRDSYNEQF
>TRBV7-3|TRBJ1-1|13
ASSLTPGGDTEAF
>TRBV7-6|TRBJ2-1|16
ASSLGFSGTDIYNEQF
>TRBV27|TRBJ2-2|15
ASSLDRLNANTGELF
>TRBV9|TRBJ2-7|13
ASSVASDRDYEQY
>TRBV27|TRBJ1-4|11
ASSAQGGEKLF
>TRBV29-1|TRBJ2-7|13
SVGGQRALGYEQY
>TRBV15|TRBJ1-1|15
ATSRDGAVRLNTEAF
>TRBV29-1|TRBJ1-5|11
SVIQGPAQPQH
>TRBV7-2|TRBJ2-3|13
ASSLVAGVSDTQY
>TRBV14|TRBJ2-3|15
ASSQDRTALDPDTQY
>TRBV6-6|TRBJ1-5|14
ASTPSQGGNHQPQH
>TRBV12-5|TRBJ2-4|16
ASGLAKDRGLAKNIQY
>TRBV9|TRBJ2-5|16
ASSSRVPGPHRGETQY
>TRBV29-1|TRBJ1-1|13
SVTTSTERRTEAF
>TRBV18|TRBJ2-3|16
ASSPVNLAGVGTDTQY
>TRBV19|TRBJ2-7|13
ASSIVGAGSYEQY